The 10 T cell receptor beta chains listed next were all sequenced from one sample in a study of shared clonotypes between healthy human individuals. Terminally differentiated effector memory CD45RA+ cells were left out of the naive CD8 fraction, which was CD45RO-negative and positively selected for CCR7. The protocol was immunoSEQ multiplex PCR, while the TCRdb copy is restricted to in-frame clones and leaves out a portion. The sample shows approximately 720,000 clones, about 90% of them seen only once. Sequenced input: naive CD8+ T cells sorted from blood. The receptor set was obtained from a man younger than 40 in good health.

V is TRBV5-1 and J is TRBJ2-1; TRBD2 matches 11 bases. Germline assignment: CDR1 SGHRS and CDR2 YFSETQ. Trimming at V came to 0 bases and at J to 7 bases, leaving 6 bases not matched to a gene. The CDR3 runs to 16 residues. In DNA form, the CDR3 reads TGCGCCAGCAGCTTGGTAGCGGGAGGGCCAGTGAATGAGCAGTTCTTC. It is translated as CASSLVAGGPVNEQFF.

In regard to this clone: The sample holds other DNA sequences that translate to the same CDR3. V is TRBV7-8 and J is TRBJ2-1; D not resolved. Germline V gives CDR1 SGHVS, CDR2 FQNEAQ. V was cut by 5 bases and J by 4 bases, with 9 bases left in between. This CDR3 has 13 amino acids. Here the CDR3 reads CASSPESYNEQFF. The DNA of the CDR3 is TGTGCCAGCAGCCCCGAGAGTTACAATGAGCAGTTCTTC.

This clone was detected only once. V usage is TRBV5-6 and J usage is TRBJ2-6, with 8 bases that match TRBD1. The CDR3 is 15 amino acids. CDR1 is SGHDT and CDR2 is YYEEEE in the germline V gene. Losses at the gene ends were 3 bases for V and 2 bases for J; bases not matched to a gene: 1. The CDR3 nucleotides read TGTGCCAGCAGCTCACAGGGGGCTGGGGCCAACGTCCTGACTTTC. Protein product: CASSSQGAGANVLTF.

This clone was seen a handful of times. This sequence joins TRBV13 and TRBJ1-4; maybe TRBD1 (5 bases). Germline values: CDR1 PRHDT, CDR2 FYEKMQ (reference sequence). Trimming stripped 0 bases from V and 10 bases from J, with 9 bases between. The CDR3 consists of 13 residues. The CDR3 is CASSLGTAAKLFF. The CDR3 DNA sequence: TGTGCCAGCAGCTTAGGGACAGCCGCAAAACTGTTTTTT. The whole variable domain, filled in from reference TRBV13 and TRBJ1-4, reads AAGVIQSPRHLIKEKRETATLKCYPIPRHDTVYWYQQGPGQDPQFLISFYEKMQSDKGSIPDRFSAQQFSDYHSELNMSSLELGDSALYFCASSLGTAAKLFFGSGTQLSVL.

Of note for this clone: The sample has other DNA sequences that encode this CDR3 too. The chain links TRBV9 to TRBJ2-6; D gene uncertain. Trimming cost V 0 bases and J 4 bases, with 5 bases left between them. The CDR3 has 14 residues. CDR1 SGDLS and CDR2 YYNGEE come from the germline V gene. This CDR3 reads CASSVGAGANVLTF. The CDR3 coding sequence is TGTGCCAGCAGCGTAGGGGCGGGGGCCAACGTCCTGACTTTC.

CDR3: CASSQSRAGELREQYF. For the CDR3, the DNA is TGTGCCAGCAGCCAATCAAGGGCAGGGGAGTTGCGCGAGCAGTACTTC. The chain links TRBV16 to TRBJ2-7; TRBD1 is a possible D gene (6 bases). V was clipped by 0 bases and J by 6 bases, with 18 bases between them. This CDR3 contains 16 residues. CDR1 is KGHSY and CDR2 is FQNENV in the germline V gene.

The J gene is TRBJ1-5, the V gene TRBV23-1; 7 bases are shared with TRBD1. TRBV23-1 is filed as an ORF, its function uncertain. V was pared by 9 bases and J by 10 bases, with 12 bases of the junction left unmatched. The CDR3 has 13 residues. CDR3 DNA: TGCGCCAGACTTGGGACAGTCCTACACCCCCAGCATTTT. The encoded protein is CARLGTVLHPQHF.

Turning to this clone: The sample has other DNA sequences that encode this CDR3 too. The chain combines TRBV9 with TRBJ2-3, with D perhaps matching TRBD1 or TRBD2 (5 bases each). The CDR3 is 15 amino acids. CDR1 and CDR2 from the germline V gene are SGDLS and YYNGEE. V was clipped by 0 bases and J by 0 bases, with 8 bases between them. The CDR3 is CASSVAGSSTDTQYF. The CDR3 nucleotides are TGTGCCAGCAGCGTAGCAGGGAGTAGCACAGATACGCAGTATTTT.

Details on this clone: The same CDR3 can be traced to other DNA sequences in this sample. The chain couples TRBV29-1 to TRBJ2-7; D possibly matches TRBD1 or TRBD2 (5 bases each). The CDR3 consists of 13 residues. Germline V lookup: CDR1 SQVTM, CDR2 ANQGSEA. V was trimmed by 0 bases and J by 1 base, leaving 7 bases between them. CDR3: CSVEEGESYEQYF. The CDR3 DNA sequence: TGCAGCGTTGAAGAAGGGGAGTCCTACGAGCAGTACTTC.

V is TRBV10-3 and J is TRBJ2-5; D tentatively fits TRBD1 or TRBD2 (5 bases each). The CDR3 totals 14 residues. Between the trimmed V and J ends, which lost 0 bases and 3 bases, there was a span of 8 bases. Germline CDR1 ENHRY, CDR2 SYGVKD. CDR3 loop: CAISESRGEETQYF. CDR3 DNA sequence: TGTGCCATCAGTGAGTCGCGAGGGGAAGAGACCCAGTACTTC.